Below are 15 T cell receptor beta chains sequenced from a single sample in a study of technical replicates of blood from a few donors. Repertoires were generated with immunoSEQ multiplex PCR, while TCRdb's copy carries only in-frame clones and drops some. The table shows tens of thousands of clones, with approximately 83% occurring only once. The specimen sequenced was PBMCs. The origin of the receptors is a human donor in good health. Some clones in this sample may be carry-over from other donors' samples.

V and J are TRBV11-3 and TRBJ2-1; 8 bases line up with TRBD2. Losses at the gene ends were 5 bases for V and 6 bases for J; bases not matched to a gene: 6. Germline-derived CDR1 and CDR2 are SGHNT and YENEEA. This CDR3 has 14 amino acids. Here the CDR3 DNA reads TGTGCCAGCAGCCCCCTGGCGGGGGGCAATGAGCAGTTCTTC. Residues: CASSPLAGGNEQFF.

This sequence joins TRBV18 and TRBJ2-7; maybe TRBD1 (7 bases). CDR1 and CDR2 from the germline V gene are KGHSH and LQKENI. The CDR3 totals 14 residues. The ends were cut back, 6 bases at V and 0 bases at J, with 12 bases in the middle. The chain's CDR3 is CASSRDSSSYEQYF. The CDR3 DNA reads as TGTGCCAGCTCGCGGGACAGCAGCTCCTACGAGCAGTACTTC.

The chain couples TRBV4-3 to TRBJ2-1, with 10 nucleotides matching TRBD2. From germline, CDR1 is LGHNA and CDR2 YSLEER. The CDR3 extends over 19 amino acids. V shed 0 bases, J shed 10 bases, and the junction held 18 bases outside the gene matches. CDR3 protein: CASSQDGGAGSGRDREQFF. The DNA of the CDR3 is TGCGCCAGCAGCCAAGATGGGGGGGCGGGGAGCGGGAGGGATCGGGAGCAGTTCTTC.

The rearrangement joins TRBV6-5 to TRBJ2-7, with 8 bases lining up with TRBD1. The germline V gene has CDR1 MNHEY and CDR2 SVGAGI. J lost 3 bases, V lost 4 bases, and 5 bases had no gene match. The CDR3 has 14 residues. The CDR3 loop reads CASSWTGNGYEQYF. The CDR3 bases are TGTGCCAGCAGTTGGACAGGGAACGGCTACGAGCAGTACTTC.

This chain connects TRBV7-3 to TRBJ2-2; 9 bases match TRBD1. Looked up from germline, CDR1 is SGHTA and CDR2 is FQGTGA. The CDR3 runs 16 residues. V dropped 5 bases and J dropped 7; count of bases not matched to a gene: 11. The DNA for the CDR3 is TGTGCCAGCAGCCTGTCCCCCAGGGGACAGGGCGGGGAGCTGTTTTTT. Its translation is CASSLSPRGQGGELFF.

V gene TRBV18 combines with J gene TRBJ1-4; D possibly corresponds to TRBD1 (6 bases). The CDR3 sequence is 14 residues long. V was trimmed by 5 bases and J by 8 bases, leaving 15 bases between them. Germline-derived CDR1 and CDR2 are KGHSH and LQKENI. The CDR3 region is CASSSTGAREKLFF. CDR3 bases: TGTGCCAGCTCATCGACAGGAGCGAGGGAAAAACTGTTTTTT.

This sequence joins TRBV6-1 and TRBJ2-7; no definite D call. Germline CDR1 and CDR2: MNHNS and SASEGT. This CDR3 has 13 residues. Deletions cut 3 bases from V and 6 bases from J, with 12 bases between. This CDR3 reads CASSDNPAGEQYF. The CDR3, as DNA: TGTGCCAGCAGTGATAACCCTGCCGGCGAGCAGTACTTC.

The chain is built from TRBV13 and TRBJ2-3, with D possibly TRBD2 on 6 matching bases. Germline V gene data show CDR1 as PRHDT and CDR2 as FYEKMQ (reference sequence). There are 12 residues in the CDR3. Trimming took off 8 bases at V and 6 bases at J, with 12 bases between the two ends. Here the CDR3 DNA reads TGTGCCAGCCGGAGGGACTCGGATACGCAGTATTTT. Translated, it gives CASRRDSDTQYF. Based on the CDR3 plus reference TRBV13 and TRBJ2-3, the full variable domain is AAGVIQSPRHLIKEKRETATLKCYPIPRHDTVYWYQQGPGQDPQFLISFYEKMQSDKGSIPDRFSAQQFSDYHSELNMSSLELGDSALYFCASRRDSDTQYFGPGTRLTVL.

This clone was counted once. The chain recombines TRBV6-6 with TRBJ1-1; the match to TRBD1 covers 12 bases. This CDR3 comprises 15 residues. V lost 4 bases and J lost 5; bases outside the gene matches: 5. Germline V gene lookup returns CDR1 MNHNY and CDR2 SVGAGI (reference sequence). CDR3 bases: TGTGCCAGCAGTTGGGGACAGGGGGCTCGAACTGAAGCTTTCTTT. Its protein is CASSWGQGARTEAFF.

The chain links TRBV27 to TRBJ1-2; 11 positions match TRBD1. Looked up from germline, CDR1 is MNHEY and CDR2 is SMNVEV (reference sequence). The CDR3 covers 16 residues. J gave up 3 bases and V 5 bases, and 8 bases lay outside the gene matches. The CDR3 here is CASSADRGQLDYGYTF. DNA for the CDR3: TGTGCCAGCAGTGCGGACAGGGGGCAACTGGACTATGGCTACACCTTC.

This sequence joins TRBV2 and TRBJ1-6, with D tentatively TRBD1 (5 bases). The CDR3 runs 15 residues. The germline V gene has CDR1 SNHLY and CDR2 FYNNEI. V shed 6 bases and J shed 4 bases, with 13 bases lying between them. This chain's CDR3 is CASSPTDSYNSPLHF. CDR3 in DNA: TGTGCCAGCAGCCCGACAGACAGTTATAATTCACCCCTCCACTTT.

J is TRBJ1-5 and V is TRBV5-4; D ambiguous. The CDR3 has 14 amino acids. Looked up from germline, CDR1 is SGHNT and CDR2 is YYREEE (reference sequence). Trimming took off 0 bases at V and 4 bases at J, with 8 bases between the two ends. The CDR3 DNA sequence: TGTGCCAGCAGCTTGGCCGGTGTAAATCAGCCCCAGCATTTT. Amino acids: CASSLAGVNQPQHF.

The rearrangement joins TRBV12-1 to TRBJ2-2; the table's D call, TRBD2, has no DNA check behind it. TRBV12-1 is marked as a pseudogene. The CDR3 is made up of 15 amino acids. This CDR3 reads CASSFVVACTGELFF. As DNA, the CDR3 is TGTGCCAGCAGCTTTGTGGTAGCGTGCACCGGGGAGCTGTTTTTT.

This chain connects TRBV21-1 to TRBJ1-4; the table's D call, TRBD1, was not checked against the DNA. TRBV21-1 is tagged as a pseudogene. This CDR3 has 15 amino acids. The CDR3 bases are TGTGCCAGCAGCAAAGGGGCAGGGGAAGCTGAAAAACTGTTTTTT. Its translation is CASSKGAGEAEKLFF.

The CDR3 is CASSWGLADTQYF. CDR3 DNA: TGTGCCAGCAGCTGGGGACTTGCAGATACGCAGTATTTT. The chain combines TRBV7-9 with TRBJ2-3; D may be TRBD2 (6 bases). CDR1 and CDR2 from the germline V gene are SEHNR and FQNEAQ (reference sequence). Trimming left V 4 bases short and J 4 bases short, with 9 bases between. The length of the CDR3 is 13 residues.